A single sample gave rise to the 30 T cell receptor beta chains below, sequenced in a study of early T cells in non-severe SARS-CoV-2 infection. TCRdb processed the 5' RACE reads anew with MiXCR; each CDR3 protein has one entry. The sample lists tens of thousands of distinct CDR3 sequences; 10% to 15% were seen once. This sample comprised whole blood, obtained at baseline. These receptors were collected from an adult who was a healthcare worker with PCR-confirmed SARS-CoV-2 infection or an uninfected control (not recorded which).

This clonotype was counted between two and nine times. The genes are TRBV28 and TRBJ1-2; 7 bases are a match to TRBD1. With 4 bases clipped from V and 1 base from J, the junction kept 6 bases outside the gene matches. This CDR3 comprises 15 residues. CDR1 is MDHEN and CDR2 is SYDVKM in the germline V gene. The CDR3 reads CASSWPTGVNYGYTF. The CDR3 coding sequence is TGTGCCAGCAGTTGGCCTACAGGGGTTAACTATGGCTACACCTTC.

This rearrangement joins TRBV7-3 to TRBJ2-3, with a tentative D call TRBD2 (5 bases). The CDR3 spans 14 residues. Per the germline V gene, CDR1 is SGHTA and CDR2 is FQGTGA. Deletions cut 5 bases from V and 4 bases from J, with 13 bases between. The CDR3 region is CASSGGARPDTQYF. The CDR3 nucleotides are TGTGCCAGCAGCGGAGGAGCCCGCCCAGATACGCAGTATTTT.

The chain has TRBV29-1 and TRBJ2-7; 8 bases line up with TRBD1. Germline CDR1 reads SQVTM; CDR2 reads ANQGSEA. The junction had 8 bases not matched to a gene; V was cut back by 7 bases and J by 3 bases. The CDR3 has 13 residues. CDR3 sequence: CSGVTGGGYEQYF. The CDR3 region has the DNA TGCAGCGGTGTTACAGGGGGAGGCTACGAGCAGTACTTC.

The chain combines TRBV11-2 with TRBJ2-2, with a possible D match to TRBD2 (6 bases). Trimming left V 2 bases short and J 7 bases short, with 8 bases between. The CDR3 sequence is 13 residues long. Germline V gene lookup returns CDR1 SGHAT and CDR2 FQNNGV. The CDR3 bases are TGTGCCAGCAGCTTATCCGGGAGCGGGGAGCTGTTTTTT. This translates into CASSLSGSGELFF.

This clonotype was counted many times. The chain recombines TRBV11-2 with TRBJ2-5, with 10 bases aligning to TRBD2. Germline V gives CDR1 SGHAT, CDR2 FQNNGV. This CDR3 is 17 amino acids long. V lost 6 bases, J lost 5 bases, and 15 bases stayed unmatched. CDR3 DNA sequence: TGTGCCAGCAGTTCATCTAGCGGGAGAGTTTTATTCGAGACCCAGTACTTC. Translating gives CASSSSSGRVLFETQYF.

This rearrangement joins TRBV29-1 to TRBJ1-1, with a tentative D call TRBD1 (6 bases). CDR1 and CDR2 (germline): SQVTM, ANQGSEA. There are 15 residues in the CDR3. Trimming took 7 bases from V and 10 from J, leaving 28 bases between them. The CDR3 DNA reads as TGCAGCGCCTGGGGGGGGCAGTCCACACTAGTTCGAGCTTTCTTT. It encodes CSAWGGQSTLVRAFF.

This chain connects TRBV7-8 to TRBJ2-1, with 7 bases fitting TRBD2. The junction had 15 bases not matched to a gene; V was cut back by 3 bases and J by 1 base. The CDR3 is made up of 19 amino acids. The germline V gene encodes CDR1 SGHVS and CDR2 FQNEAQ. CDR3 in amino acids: CASSLRVLRESRSYNEQFF. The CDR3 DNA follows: TGTGCCAGCAGCTTGAGGGTTCTGCGGGAGTCCCGATCCTACAATGAGCAGTTCTTC. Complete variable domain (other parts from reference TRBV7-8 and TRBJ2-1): GAGVSQSPRYKVAKRGQDVALRCDPISGHVSLFWYQQALGQGPEFLTYFQNEAQLDKSGLPSDRFFAERPEGSVSTLKIQRTQQEDSAVYLCASSLRVLRESRSYNEQFFGPGTRLTVL.

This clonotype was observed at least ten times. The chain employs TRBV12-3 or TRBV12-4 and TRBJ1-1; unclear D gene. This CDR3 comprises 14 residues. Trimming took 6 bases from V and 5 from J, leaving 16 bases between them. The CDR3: CASRDPGPRTEAFF. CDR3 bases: TGTGCCAGCAGGGACCCGGGCCCACGGACTGAAGCTTTCTTT.

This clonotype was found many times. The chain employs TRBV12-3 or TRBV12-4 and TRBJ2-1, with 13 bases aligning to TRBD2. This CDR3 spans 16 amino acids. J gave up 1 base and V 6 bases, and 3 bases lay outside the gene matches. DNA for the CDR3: TGTGCCAGCAGGGAACTAGCGGGAGGGTCCTACAATGAGCAGTTCTTC. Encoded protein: CASRELAGGSYNEQFF.

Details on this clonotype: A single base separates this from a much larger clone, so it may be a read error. The CDR3 region has the DNA TGTGCCAACAGCCTTCAAGGGACAGGCGTTCAAGAGACCCAGTACTTC. Amino acids: CANSLQGTGVQETQYF. The genes are TRBV3-1 and TRBJ2-5; 8 bases match TRBD1. The CDR3 has 16 residues. CDR1 and CDR2 from the germline V gene are LGHDT and YNNKEL (reference sequence).

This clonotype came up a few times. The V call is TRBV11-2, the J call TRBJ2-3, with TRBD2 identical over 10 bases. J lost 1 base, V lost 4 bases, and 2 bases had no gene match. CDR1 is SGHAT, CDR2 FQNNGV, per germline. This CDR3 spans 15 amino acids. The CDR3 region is CASSSTSGGTDTQYF. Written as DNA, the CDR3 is TGTGCCAGCAGCTCAACTAGCGGGGGCACAGATACGCAGTATTTT.

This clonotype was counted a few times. CDR3 DNA sequence: TGTGCCAGCAGTTTGAACCGACTCGGGGGTTTCACTGAAGCTTTCTTT. It translates to CASSLNRLGGFTEAFF. V is TRBV12-3 or TRBV12-4 and J is TRBJ1-1, with a possible D match to TRBD1 (5 bases). V lost 3 bases and J lost 4, with 18 bases in between. The CDR3 sequence is 16 residues long.

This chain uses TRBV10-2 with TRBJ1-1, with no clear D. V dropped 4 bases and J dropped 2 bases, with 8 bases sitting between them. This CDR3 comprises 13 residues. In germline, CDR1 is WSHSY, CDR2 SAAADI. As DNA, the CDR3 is TGCGCCAGCAGTGTGATAGCCAACACTGAAGCTTTCTTT. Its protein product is CASSVIANTEAFF.

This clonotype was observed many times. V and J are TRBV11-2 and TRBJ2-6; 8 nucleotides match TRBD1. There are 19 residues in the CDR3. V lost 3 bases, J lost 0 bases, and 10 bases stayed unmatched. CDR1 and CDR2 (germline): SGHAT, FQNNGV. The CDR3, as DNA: TGTGCCAGCAGCTTTTTGGTTGCAGGGGGCGCCTCTGGGGCCAACGTCCTGACTTTC. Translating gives CASSFLVAGGASGANVLTF.

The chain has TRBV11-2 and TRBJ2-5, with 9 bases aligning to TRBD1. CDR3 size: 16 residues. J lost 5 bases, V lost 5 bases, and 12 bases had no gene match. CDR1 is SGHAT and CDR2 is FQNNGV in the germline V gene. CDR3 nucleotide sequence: TGTGCCAGCAGCGCACAGGGGGCTCGCCTCAGGGAGACCCAGTACTTC. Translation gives CASSAQGARLRETQYF.

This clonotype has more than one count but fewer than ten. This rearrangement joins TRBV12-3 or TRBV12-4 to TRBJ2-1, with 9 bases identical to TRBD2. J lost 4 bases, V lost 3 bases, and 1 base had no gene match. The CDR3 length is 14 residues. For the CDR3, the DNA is TGTGCCAGCAGTTTTCTAGCGGGGTACAATGAGCAGTTCTTC. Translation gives CASSFLAGYNEQFF.

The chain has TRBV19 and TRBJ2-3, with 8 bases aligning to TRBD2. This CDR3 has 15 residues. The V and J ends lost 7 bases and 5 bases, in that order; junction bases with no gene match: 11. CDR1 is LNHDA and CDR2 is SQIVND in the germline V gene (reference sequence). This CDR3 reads CASKIQAGVKDTQYF. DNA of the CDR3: TGTGCCAGTAAGATCCAAGCGGGAGTGAAAGATACGCAGTATTTT.

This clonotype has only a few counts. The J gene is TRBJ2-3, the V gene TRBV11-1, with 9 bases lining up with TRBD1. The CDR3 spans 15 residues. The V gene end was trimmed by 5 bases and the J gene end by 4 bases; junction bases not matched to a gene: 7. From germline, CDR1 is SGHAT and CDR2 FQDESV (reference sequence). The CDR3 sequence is CASSLWGQGADTQYF. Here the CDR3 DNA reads TGTGCCAGCAGCCTCTGGGGACAGGGCGCAGATACGCAGTATTTT.

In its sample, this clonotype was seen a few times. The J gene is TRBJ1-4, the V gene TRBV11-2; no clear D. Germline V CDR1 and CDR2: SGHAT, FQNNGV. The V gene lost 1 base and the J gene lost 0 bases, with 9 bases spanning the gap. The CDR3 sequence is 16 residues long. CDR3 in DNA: TGTGCCAGCAGCTTAGGTCGACATGCAACTAATGAAAAACTGTTTTTT. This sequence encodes CASSLGRHATNEKLFF.

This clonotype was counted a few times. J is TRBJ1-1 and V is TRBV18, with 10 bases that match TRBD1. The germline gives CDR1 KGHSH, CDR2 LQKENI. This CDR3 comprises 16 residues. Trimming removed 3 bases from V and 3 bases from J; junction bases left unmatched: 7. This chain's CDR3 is CASSPGQGLWYTEAFF. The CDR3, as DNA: TGTGCCAGCTCACCGGGACAGGGGCTTTGGTACACTGAAGCTTTCTTT.

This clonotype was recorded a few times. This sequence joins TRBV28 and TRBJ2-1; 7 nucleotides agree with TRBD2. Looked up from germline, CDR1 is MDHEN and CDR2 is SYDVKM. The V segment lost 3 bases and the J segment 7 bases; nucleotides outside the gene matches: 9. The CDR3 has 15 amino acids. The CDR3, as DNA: TGTGCCAGCAGTTTGGCTAGCGGATTAGGGAATGAGCAGTTCTTC. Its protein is CASSLASGLGNEQFF.

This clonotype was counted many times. CDR3 bases: TGTGCCAGCAGAGGACTAGCGGGAGGGGTAGATACGCAGTATTTT. Translated: CASRGLAGGVDTQYF. The rearrangement links TRBV6-5 to TRBJ2-3; 15 bases are shared with TRBD2. The germline gives CDR1 MNHEY, CDR2 SVGAGI. The CDR3 consists of 15 residues. V was clipped by 6 bases and J by 5 bases; unmatched bases: 3.

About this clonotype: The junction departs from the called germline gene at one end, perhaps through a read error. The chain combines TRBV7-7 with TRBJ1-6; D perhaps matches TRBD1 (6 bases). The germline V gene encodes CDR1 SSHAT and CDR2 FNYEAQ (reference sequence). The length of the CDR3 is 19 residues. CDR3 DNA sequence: TGTGCTAGCAGCTTACCGGAGCGACAGGTAGTCACCTATAATTCACCCCTCCACTTT. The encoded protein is CASSLPERQVVTYNSPLHF.

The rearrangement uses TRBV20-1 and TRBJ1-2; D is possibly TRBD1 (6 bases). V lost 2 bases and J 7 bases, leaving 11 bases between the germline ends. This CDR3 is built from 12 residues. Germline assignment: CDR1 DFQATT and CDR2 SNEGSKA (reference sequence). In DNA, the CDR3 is TGCAGTGCTAGAAAAGGGGGAGCTGGCTACACCTTC. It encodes CSARKGGAGYTF.

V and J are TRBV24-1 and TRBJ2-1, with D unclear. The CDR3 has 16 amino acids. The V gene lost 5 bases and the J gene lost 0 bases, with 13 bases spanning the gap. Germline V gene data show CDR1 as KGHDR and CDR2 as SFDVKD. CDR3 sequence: CATSASTASSYNEQFF. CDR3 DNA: TGTGCCACCAGTGCTTCTACCGCGAGCTCCTACAATGAGCAGTTCTTC.

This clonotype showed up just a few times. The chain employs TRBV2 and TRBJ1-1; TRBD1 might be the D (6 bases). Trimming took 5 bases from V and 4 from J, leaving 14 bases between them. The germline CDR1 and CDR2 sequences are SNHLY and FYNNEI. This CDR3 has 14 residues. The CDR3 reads CASSTGAGSTEAFF. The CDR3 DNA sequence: TGTGCCAGCAGTACGGGGGCCGGGAGCACTGAAGCTTTCTTT.

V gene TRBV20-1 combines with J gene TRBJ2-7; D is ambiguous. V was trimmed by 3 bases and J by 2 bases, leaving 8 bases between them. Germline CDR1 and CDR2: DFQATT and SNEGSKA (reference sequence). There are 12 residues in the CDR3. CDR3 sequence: CSARWPTYEQYF. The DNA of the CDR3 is TGCAGTGCTAGGTGGCCCACCTACGAGCAGTACTTC.

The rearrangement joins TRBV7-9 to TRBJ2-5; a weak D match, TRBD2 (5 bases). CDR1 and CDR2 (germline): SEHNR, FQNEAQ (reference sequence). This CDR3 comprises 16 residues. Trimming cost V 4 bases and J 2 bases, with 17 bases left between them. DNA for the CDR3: TGTGCCAGCAGCTCCCGGGTGGGAGTAGGTCAAGAGACCCAGTACTTC. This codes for CASSSRVGVGQETQYF.

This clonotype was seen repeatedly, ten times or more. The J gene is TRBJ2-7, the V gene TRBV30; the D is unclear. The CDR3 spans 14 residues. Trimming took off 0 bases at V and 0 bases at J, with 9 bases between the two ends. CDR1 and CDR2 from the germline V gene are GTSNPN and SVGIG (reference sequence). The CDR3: CAWSVSVRSYEQYF. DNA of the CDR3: TGTGCCTGGAGTGTATCAGTGCGCTCCTACGAGCAGTACTTC.

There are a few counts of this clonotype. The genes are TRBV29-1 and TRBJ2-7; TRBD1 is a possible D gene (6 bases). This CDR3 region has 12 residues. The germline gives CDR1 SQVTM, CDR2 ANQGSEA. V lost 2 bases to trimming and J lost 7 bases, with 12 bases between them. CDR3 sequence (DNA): TGCAGCGTTGAAACAGGGCTGGGAGAGCAGTACTTC. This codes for CSVETGLGEQYF.